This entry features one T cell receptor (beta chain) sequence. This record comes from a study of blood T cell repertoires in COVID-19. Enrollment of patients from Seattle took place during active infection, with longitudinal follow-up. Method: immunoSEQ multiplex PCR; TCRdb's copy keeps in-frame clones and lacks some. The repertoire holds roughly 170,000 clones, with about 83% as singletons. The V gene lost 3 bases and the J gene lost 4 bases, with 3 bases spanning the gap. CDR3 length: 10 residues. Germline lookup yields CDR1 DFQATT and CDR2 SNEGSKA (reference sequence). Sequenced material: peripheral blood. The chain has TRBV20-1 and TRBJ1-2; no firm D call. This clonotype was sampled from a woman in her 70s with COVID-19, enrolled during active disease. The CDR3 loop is CSASSYGYTF. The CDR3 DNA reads TGCAGTGCTAGCTCCTATGGCTACACCTTC.